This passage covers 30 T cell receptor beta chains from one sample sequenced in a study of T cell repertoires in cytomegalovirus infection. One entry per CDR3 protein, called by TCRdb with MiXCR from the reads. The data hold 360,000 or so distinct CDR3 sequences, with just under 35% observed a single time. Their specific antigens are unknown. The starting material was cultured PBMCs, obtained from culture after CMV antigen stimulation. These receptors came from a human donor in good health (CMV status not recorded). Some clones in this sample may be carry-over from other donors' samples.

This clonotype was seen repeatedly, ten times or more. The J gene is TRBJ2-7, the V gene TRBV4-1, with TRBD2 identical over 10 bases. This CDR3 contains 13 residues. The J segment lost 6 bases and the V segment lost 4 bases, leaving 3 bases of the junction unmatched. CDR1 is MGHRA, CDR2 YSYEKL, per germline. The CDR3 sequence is CASSLGLAPEQYV. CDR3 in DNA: TGCGCCAGCAGCCTGGGACTAGCGCCCGAGCAGTACGTC.

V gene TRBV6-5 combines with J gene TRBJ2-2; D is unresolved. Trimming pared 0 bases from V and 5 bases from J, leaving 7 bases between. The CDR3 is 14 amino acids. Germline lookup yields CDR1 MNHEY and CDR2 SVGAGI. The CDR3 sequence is CASSYSYLTGELFF. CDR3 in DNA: TGTGCCAGCAGTTACTCTTATTTGACCGGGGAGCTGTTTTTT.

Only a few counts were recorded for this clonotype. The CDR3 loop reads CASSTYNEQFF. The DNA of the CDR3 is TGTGCCAGCAGCACCTACAATGAGCAGTTCTTC. The V gene is TRBV27, the J gene TRBJ2-1; D unresolved. There are 11 residues in the CDR3. From germline, CDR1 is MNHEY and CDR2 SMNVEV (reference sequence). The germline V and J ends were trimmed by 6 bases and 2 bases, with 2 bases remaining between them.

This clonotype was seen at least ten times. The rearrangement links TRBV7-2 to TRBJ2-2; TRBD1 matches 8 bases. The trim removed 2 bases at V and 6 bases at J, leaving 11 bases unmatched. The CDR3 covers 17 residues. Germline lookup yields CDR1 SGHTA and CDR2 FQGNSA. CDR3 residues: CASSLTSGRGRSGELFF. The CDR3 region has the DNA TGTGCCAGCAGCTTAACTTCGGGCAGGGGGCGGTCCGGGGAGCTGTTTTTT. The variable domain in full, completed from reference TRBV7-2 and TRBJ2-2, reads GAGVSQSPSNKVTEKGKDVELRCDPISGHTALYWYRQSLGQGLEFLIYFQGNSAPDKSGLPSDRFSAERTGGSVSTLTIQRTQQEDSAVYLCASSLTSGRGRSGELFFGEGSRLTVL.

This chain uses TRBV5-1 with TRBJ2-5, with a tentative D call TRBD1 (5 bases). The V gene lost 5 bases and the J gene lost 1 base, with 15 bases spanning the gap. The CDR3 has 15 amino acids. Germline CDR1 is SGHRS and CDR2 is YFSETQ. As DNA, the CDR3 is TGCGCCAGCAGTAACCGACAGTCCCGCCAAGAGACCCAGTACTTC. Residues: CASSNRQSRQETQYF.

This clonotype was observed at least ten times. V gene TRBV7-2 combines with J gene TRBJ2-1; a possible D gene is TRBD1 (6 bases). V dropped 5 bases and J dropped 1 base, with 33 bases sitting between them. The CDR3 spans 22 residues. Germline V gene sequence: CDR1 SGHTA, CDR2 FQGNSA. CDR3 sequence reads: CASSPGTLARPPGTSSYNEQFF. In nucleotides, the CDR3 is TGTGCCAGCAGCCCAGGTACATTAGCGCGGCCACCCGGGACATCTTCCTACAATGAGCAGTTCTTC.

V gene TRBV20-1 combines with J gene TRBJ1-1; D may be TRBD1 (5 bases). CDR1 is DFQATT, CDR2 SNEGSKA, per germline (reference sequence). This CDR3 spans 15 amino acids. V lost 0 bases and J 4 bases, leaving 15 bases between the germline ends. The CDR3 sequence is CSARDQRGGFTEAFF. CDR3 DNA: TGCAGTGCTAGAGATCAGAGGGGTGGATTCACTGAAGCTTTCTTT.

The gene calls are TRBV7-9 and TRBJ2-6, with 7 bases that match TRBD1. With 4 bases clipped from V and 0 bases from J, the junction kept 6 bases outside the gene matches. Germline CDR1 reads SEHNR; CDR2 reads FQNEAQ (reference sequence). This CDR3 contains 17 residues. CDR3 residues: CASSWNRGTSGANVLTF. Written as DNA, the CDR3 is TGTGCCAGCAGCTGGAACAGGGGAACCTCTGGGGCCAACGTCCTGACTTTC.

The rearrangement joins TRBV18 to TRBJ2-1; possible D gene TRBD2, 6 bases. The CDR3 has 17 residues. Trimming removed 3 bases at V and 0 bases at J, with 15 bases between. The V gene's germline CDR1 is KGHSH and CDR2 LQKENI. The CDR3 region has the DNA TGTGCCAGCTCACCCTCCGGGAGTAGCGGCTCCTACAATGAGCAGTTCTTC. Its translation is CASSPSGSSGSYNEQFF.

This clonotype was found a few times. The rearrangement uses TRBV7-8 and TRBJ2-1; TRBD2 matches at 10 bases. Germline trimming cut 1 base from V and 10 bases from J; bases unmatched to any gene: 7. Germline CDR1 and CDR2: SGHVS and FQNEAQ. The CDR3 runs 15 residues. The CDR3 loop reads CASSLGLAGLGEQFF. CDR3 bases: TGTGCCAGCAGCTTAGGACTAGCGGGCTTAGGGGAGCAGTTCTTC.

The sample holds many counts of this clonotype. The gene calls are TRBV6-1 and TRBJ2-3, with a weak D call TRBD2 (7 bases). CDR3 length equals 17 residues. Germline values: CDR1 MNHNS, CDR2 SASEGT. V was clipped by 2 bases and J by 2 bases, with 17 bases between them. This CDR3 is CASSELPPGGYTDTQYF. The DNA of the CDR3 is TGTGCCAGCAGTGAACTTCCCCCGGGGGGCTACACAGATACGCAGTATTTT.

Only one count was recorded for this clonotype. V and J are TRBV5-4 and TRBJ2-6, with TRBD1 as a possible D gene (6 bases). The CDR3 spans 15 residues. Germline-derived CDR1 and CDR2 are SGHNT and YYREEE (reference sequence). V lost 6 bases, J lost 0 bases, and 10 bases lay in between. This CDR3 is CASMDSSSGANVLTF. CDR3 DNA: TGTGCCAGCATGGACAGTAGCTCTGGGGCCAACGTCCTGACTTTC.

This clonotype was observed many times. CDR3 DNA: TGTGCCAGCAGCTTAAGATCTCAGGGGGCGGCTCCATATGGCTACACCTTC. Its translation is CASSLRSQGAAPYGYTF. The chain recombines TRBV7-2 with TRBJ1-2, with 8 bases matching TRBD1. CDR3 length: 17 amino acids. Germline V gene lookup returns CDR1 SGHTA and CDR2 FQGNSA. V dropped 2 bases and J dropped 5; count of bases not matched to a gene: 13.

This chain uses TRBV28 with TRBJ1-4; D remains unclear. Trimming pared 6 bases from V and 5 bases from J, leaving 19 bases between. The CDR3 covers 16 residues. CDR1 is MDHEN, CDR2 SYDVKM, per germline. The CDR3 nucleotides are TGTGCCAGCAGCCCCGGGCCCACATCCCCCAATGAAAAACTGTTTTTT. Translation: CASSPGPTSPNEKLFF.

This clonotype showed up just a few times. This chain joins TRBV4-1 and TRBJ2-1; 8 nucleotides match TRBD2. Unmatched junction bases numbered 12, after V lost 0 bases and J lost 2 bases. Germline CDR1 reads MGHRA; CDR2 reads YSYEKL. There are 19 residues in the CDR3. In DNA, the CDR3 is TGCGCCAGCAGCCAAGATCCCCCTTTAAGCGGGAGAACCTACAATGAGCAGTTCTTC. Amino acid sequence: CASSQDPPLSGRTYNEQFF.

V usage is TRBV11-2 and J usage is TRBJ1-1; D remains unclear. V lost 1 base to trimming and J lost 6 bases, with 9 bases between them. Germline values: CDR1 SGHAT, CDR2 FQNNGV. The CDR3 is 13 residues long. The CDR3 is CASSLGLWSEAFF. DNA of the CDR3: TGTGCCAGCAGCTTAGGACTGTGGTCTGAAGCTTTCTTT. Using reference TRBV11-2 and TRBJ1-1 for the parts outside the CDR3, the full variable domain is EAGVAQSPRYKIIEKRQSVAFWCNPISGHATLYWYQQILGQGPKLLIQFQNNGVVDDSQLPKDRFSAERLKGVDSTLKIQPAKLEDSAVYLCASSLGLWSEAFFGQGTRLTVV.

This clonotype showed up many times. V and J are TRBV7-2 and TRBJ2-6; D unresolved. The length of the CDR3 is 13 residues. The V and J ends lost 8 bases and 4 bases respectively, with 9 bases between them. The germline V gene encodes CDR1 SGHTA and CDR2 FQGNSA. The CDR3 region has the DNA TGTGCCAGCCTTTTCGCCGGGGCCAACGTCCTGACTTTC. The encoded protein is CASLFAGANVLTF.

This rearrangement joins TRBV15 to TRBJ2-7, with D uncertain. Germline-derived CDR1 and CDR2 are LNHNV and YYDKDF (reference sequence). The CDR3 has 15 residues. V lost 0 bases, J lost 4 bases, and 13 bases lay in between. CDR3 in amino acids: CATSRDRRAVYEQYF. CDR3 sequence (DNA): TGTGCCACCAGCAGAGATCGGCGCGCGGTATACGAGCAGTACTTC. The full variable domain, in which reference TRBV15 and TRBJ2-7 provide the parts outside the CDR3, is DAMVIQNPRYQVTQFGKPVTLSCSQTLNHNVMYWYQQKSSQAPKLLFHYYDKDFNNEADTPDNFQSRRPNTSFCFLDIRSPGLGDTAMYLCATSRDRRAVYEQYFGPGTRLTVT.

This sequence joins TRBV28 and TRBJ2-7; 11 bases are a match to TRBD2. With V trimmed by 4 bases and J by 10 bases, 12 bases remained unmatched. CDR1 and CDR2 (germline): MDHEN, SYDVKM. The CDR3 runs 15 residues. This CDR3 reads CASSSRLTSGSFQYF. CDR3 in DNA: TGTGCCAGCAGTTCCCGGCTTACTAGCGGGAGCTTTCAGTACTTC. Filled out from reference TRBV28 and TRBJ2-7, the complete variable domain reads DVKVTQSSRYLVKRTGEKVFLECVQDMDHENMFWYRQDPGLGLRLIYFSYDVKMKEKGDIPEGYSVSREKKERFSLILESASTNQTSMYLCASSSRLTSGSFQYFGPGTRLTVT.

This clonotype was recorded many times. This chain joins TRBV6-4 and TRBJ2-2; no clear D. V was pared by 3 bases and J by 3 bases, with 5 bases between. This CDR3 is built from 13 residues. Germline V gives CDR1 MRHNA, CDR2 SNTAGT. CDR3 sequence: CASSESDTGELFF. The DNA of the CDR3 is TGTGCCAGCAGTGAGTCGGACACCGGGGAGCTGTTTTTT.

CDR3 sequence (DNA): TGTGCCAGCAGTATCGGACCCTCCCAAGTCTATGGCTACACCTTC. This codes for CASSIGPSQVYGYTF. The chain has TRBV27 and TRBJ1-2; no firm D call. This CDR3 comprises 15 residues. CDR1 MNHEY and CDR2 SMNVEV come from the germline V gene (reference sequence). V was trimmed by 5 bases and J by 4 bases, leaving 17 bases between them.

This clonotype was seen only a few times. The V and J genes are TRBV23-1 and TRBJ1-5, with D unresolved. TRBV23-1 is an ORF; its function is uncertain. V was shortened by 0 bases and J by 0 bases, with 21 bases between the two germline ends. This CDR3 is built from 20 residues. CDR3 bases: TGCGCCAGCAGTCAATCAGCGAGACTACTACATCTTTGTAGCAATCAGCCCCAGCATTTT. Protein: CASSQSARLLHLCSNQPQHF.

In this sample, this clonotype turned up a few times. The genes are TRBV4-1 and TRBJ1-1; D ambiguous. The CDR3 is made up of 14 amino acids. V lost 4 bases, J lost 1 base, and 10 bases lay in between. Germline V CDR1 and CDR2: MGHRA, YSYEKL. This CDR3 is CASSPIDPNTEAFF. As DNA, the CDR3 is TGCGCCAGCAGCCCGATTGACCCGAACACTGAAGCTTTCTTT.

Here the CDR3 DNA reads TGTGCCAGCAGCTTAGCTAGCGGGAGTCATGAGCAGTTCTTC. It is translated as CASSLASGSHEQFF. This rearrangement joins TRBV7-2 to TRBJ2-1; 9 bases are shared with TRBD2. The CDR3 length is 14 residues. Germline CDR1 is SGHTA and CDR2 is FQGNSA. V dropped 0 bases and J dropped 8; count of bases not matched to a gene: 2.

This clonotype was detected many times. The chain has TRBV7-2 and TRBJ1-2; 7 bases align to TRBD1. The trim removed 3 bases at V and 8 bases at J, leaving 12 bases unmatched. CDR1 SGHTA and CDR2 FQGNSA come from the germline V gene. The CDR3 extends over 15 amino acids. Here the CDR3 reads CASSFARTGRMGYTF. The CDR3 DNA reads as TGTGCCAGCAGCTTCGCCCGGACAGGCAGGATGGGCTACACCTTC.

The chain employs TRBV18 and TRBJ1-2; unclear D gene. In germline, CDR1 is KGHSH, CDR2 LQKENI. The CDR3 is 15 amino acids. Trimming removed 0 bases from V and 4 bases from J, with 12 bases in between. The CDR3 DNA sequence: TGTGCCAGCTCACCACCGTCCCCCGGAGGCTATGGCTACACCTTC. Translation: CASSPPSPGGYGYTF.

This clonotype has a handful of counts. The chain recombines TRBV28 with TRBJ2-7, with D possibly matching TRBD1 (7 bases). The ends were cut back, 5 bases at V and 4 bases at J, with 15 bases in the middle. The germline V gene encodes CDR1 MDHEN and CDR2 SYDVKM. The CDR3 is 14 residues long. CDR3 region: CASSTGDRPYEQYF. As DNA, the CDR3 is TGTGCCAGCAGTACGGGGGACAGACCTTACGAGCAGTACTTC.

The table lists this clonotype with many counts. The CDR3 region has the DNA TGTGCCACCAGTGGGGGTGCGGGACAGGGTCATCAGCCCCAGCATTTT. Protein: CATSGGAGQGHQPQHF. The rearrangement links TRBV24-1 to TRBJ1-5; TRBD1 aligns across 9 bases. Germline trimming cut 5 bases from V and 5 bases from J; bases unmatched to any gene: 9. Germline V CDR1 and CDR2: KGHDR, SFDVKD. This CDR3 contains 16 residues.

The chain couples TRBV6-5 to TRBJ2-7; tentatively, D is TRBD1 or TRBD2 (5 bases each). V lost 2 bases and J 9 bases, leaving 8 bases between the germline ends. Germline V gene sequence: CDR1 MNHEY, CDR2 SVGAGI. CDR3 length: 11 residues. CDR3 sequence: CASSYEGLQYV. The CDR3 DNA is TGTGCCAGCAGTTACGAGGGGCTGCAGTACGTC.

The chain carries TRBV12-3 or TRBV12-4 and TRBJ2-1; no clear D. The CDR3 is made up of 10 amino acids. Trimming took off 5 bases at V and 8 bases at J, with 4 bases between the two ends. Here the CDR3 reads CASSIHEQFF. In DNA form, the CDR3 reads TGTGCCAGCAGTATCCATGAGCAGTTCTTC.